The source of this T cell receptor beta chain is a study of blood T cell repertoires in COVID-19. The germline CDR1 and CDR2 sequences are SGHRS and YFSETQ. Trimming pared 5 bases from V and 4 bases from J, leaving 15 bases between. The CDR3 totals 14 residues. Repertoires were generated with immunoSEQ multiplex PCR, while TCRdb's copy carries only in-frame clones and drops some. The table lists about 150,000 clones, 70% to 90% of them singletons. The TCR sequence derives from an elderly man with COVID-19, enrolled during active disease. The sequenced sample consisted of peripheral blood. The V call is TRBV5-1, the J call TRBJ1-1; D might be TRBD1 (6 bases). CDR3 residues: CASRGGQGGTEAFF. CDR3 nucleotide sequence: TGCGCCAGCAGGGGGGGGCAAGGTGGCACTGAAGCTTTCTTT.